This T cell receptor (beta chain) stems from a study of T cells in Graves' hyperthyroidism and ophthalmopathy. General study findings and limits: Most thyroid clonotypes expanded above 0.001 appeared in blood too. A 13 V-J signature model discriminated ophthalmopathy versus stable hyperthyroidism.

The CDR3 runs 14 residues. Trimming cost V 4 bases and J 4 bases, with 8 bases left between them. Researchers amplified the TCR beta CDR3 regions from RNA transcripts. HTBI primers were employed in a first-round RT-PCR of the TCR CDR3. One entry per CDR3 protein, called by TCRdb with MiXCR from the multiplex PCR reads. The sample includes 400,000 to 600,000 distinct CDR3 sequences, less than 25% of them seen just once. Turning to this clonotype: Its antigen is currently unknown.

The sequence derives from a man younger than 35 with Graves' hyperthyroidism. Sequenced: blood. The gene calls are TRBV12-3 or TRBV12-4 and TRBJ2-6; D uncertain. This CDR3 is CASSWVEGANVLTF. Here the CDR3 DNA reads TGTGCCAGCAGTTGGGTAGAAGGGGCCAACGTCCTGACTTTC.